This TCR beta chain was identified during a study of blood T cell repertoires in COVID-19. Deletions cut 2 bases from V and 8 bases from J, with 9 bases between. Germline CDR1 is SGHTA and CDR2 is FQGNSA. The CDR3 is 13 amino acids. Sequencing used immunoSEQ multiplex PCR; TCRdb keeps in-frame clones, though not all of them. The sample comprises around 160,000 clones, over 80% of which are singletons, and 5% to 7% rests with the top ten. This chain links TRBV7-2 with TRBJ2-2; the D is unclear. The sample taken for sequencing was PBMCs or T cells enriched from blood (not recorded which). This clonotype was obtained from a woman aged 45-65 years who had been exposed to COVID-19. The chain's CDR3 is CASSLSVVGELFF. Here the CDR3 DNA reads TGTGCCAGCAGCTTAAGTGTAGTAGGGGAGCTGTTTTTT.